This T cell receptor (beta chain) was observed in a study of long-term antiretroviral therapy in people with HIV. Participants with HIV, all of them, were treated in the United States. Germline lookup yields CDR1 SNHLY and CDR2 FYNNEI. The CDR3 runs to 13 residues. Trimming cost V 5 bases and J 1 base, with 9 bases left between them. This clone was observed a single time. immunoSEQ v3.0 was run at survey level. Generated by immunoSEQ multiplex PCR, the TCRdb table keeps only in-frame clones and is missing some. The sample records 15,000 to 20,000 clones, around nine tenths being singletons. The TCR was taken from a man between 45 and 60 years old with HIV. The V call is TRBV2, the J call TRBJ2-7, with D uncertain. The source was unsorted PBMCs, collected 6.9 years after starting antiretroviral therapy. CDR3 nucleotide sequence: TGTGCCAGCAGTCTTCTCCTATCCTACGAGCAGTACTTC. It codes for CASSLLLSYEQYF.